This TCR beta chain was sequenced during a study of graft-versus-host responses after intestinal transplantation. General observations from the study: The highest levels of circulating GvH clones went along with early declines in HvG clones after transplant.

Irradiated stimulators labeled with violet dye, 200,000 in number, were plated with 200,000 CFSE-labeled responders. A sort after the reaction isolated proliferating CFSE-low CD3+CD4+ and CD3+CD8+ responders. CDR3 length: 17 amino acids. V lost 7 bases and J lost 0; bases outside the gene matches: 11. Per germline, CDR1 SGDLS and CDR2 YYNGEE. This table comes from immunoSEQ multiplex PCR, and its TCRdb copy is limited to in-frame clones, with some not included. The sample holds about 6,900 clones; less than 40% are singletons and the top ten take over 5.5%. This TCR was recovered from a human patient who was an organ donor for intestinal transplantation. This chain links TRBV9 with TRBJ2-2; 8 bases agree with TRBD2. Source: alloreactive CD8+ T cells from a mixed lymphocyte reaction culture, taken before transplantation. Subset described: CFSE-low proliferating T cells sorted from approximately 6-day pre-transplant mixed lymphocyte reaction (GvH or HvG direction). This chain's CDR3 is CASRGPGGATNTGELFF. DNA for the CDR3: TGTGCCAGCCGCGGCCCGGGGGGGGCAACGAACACCGGGGAGCTGTTTTTT.